These 6 T cell receptor beta chains came from one sample sequenced in a study of OX40 agonist ivuxolimab in advanced cancers. The protocol was immunoSEQ multiplex PCR, while the TCRdb copy is restricted to in-frame clones and leaves out a portion. The sample yields over 65,000 clones, around 86% seen once. Here the sequenced sample was CD4+ or CD8+ T cells sorted from blood, taken in a trial of the OX40 agonist ivuxolimab. The receptors derive from an adult with an advanced solid tumor such as melanoma, head and neck, liver or kidney cancer.

The genes are TRBV6-6 and TRBJ2-7, with TRBD2 matching over 9 bases. CDR1 MNHNY and CDR2 SVGAGI come from the germline V gene (reference sequence). Germline trimming cut 0 bases from V and 5 bases from J; bases unmatched to any gene: 8. The CDR3 covers 16 residues. CDR3 bases: TGTGCCAGCAGTTACTCGATGCGGGGGGGGGTTAACGAGCAGTACTTC. It translates to CASSYSMRGGVNEQYF.

The chain joins TRBV10-2 to TRBJ2-7; possible D gene TRBD1, 5 bases. The CDR3 sequence is 16 residues long. CDR1 is WSHSY and CDR2 is SAAADI in the germline V gene. The ends were cut back, 8 bases at V and 2 bases at J, with 22 bases in the middle. The CDR3, as DNA: TGCGCCAGCCGCCCCCTACAGGCTTCGGACGCCTACGAGCAGTACTTC. Amino acids: CASRPLQASDAYEQYF.

The rearrangement links TRBV6-5 to TRBJ2-7; perhaps TRBD2 as D (7 bases). CDR3 length: 15 amino acids. The V and J ends lost 6 bases and 3 bases respectively, with 18 bases between them. Germline CDR1 and CDR2: MNHEY and SVGAGI. The CDR3 sequence is CASSARGAPLYEQYF. The CDR3 nucleotides read TGTGCCAGCAGCGCCCGGGGGGCTCCCCTCTACGAGCAGTACTTC.

The chain couples TRBV7-2 to TRBJ2-5; 14 nucleotides match TRBD2. Germline CDR1 is SGHTA and CDR2 is FQGNSA. V lost 4 bases, J lost 5 bases, and 6 bases stayed unmatched. The CDR3 is 16 residues long. Here the CDR3 DNA reads TGTGCCAGCAGCTACGGACTAGCGGGGGGTGGCGAGACCCAGTACTTC. Encoded protein: CASSYGLAGGGETQYF.

The genes are TRBV11-2 and TRBJ2-1; D is ambiguous. Germline-derived CDR1 and CDR2 are SGHAT and FQNNGV. With 5 bases removed from V and 7 bases from J, the gap between germline ends came to 6 bases. The CDR3 is 11 amino acids. Here the CDR3 reads CASSVGNEQFF. DNA of the CDR3: TGTGCCAGCAGCGTAGGGAATGAGCAGTTCTTC.

The rearrangement uses TRBV11-3 and TRBJ2-7, with a weak D call TRBD2 (6 bases). V was clipped by 5 bases and J by 4 bases, with 9 bases between them. The CDR3 spans 12 residues. Germline-derived CDR1 and CDR2 are SGHNT and YENEEA. The CDR3 is CASSKEGYEQYF. As DNA, the CDR3 is TGTGCCAGCAGCAAGGAGGGATACGAGCAGTACTTC.